This T cell receptor beta chain was obtained from a study of beta chain features in type 1 diabetes. Markers CD45RO/CCR7/CD25/CD127/CD95/CD27 served to sort CD4+ naive, central memory, regulatory and stem cell-like memory cells. Reverse transcribing all isolated RNA meant expressed TCRB transcripts were sequenced. Some clones are missing from TCRdb's copy, which holds only in-frame ones; the method was immunoSEQ multiplex PCR. Of around 250,000 clones listed, 11% to 15% are singletons. As concerns this clone: Its antigen is not identified.

Study conclusions and caveats: Significant though moderate, a shortening of TCRB CDR3s appeared in all four CD4+ subsets of Type 1 diabetes patients. Patients and controls would be equally affected if PCR favored shorter templates.

The V end was cut by 0 bases, the J end by 3 bases, with 9 bases between. The germline V gene has CDR1 SGDLS and CDR2 YYNGEE. CDR3 length equals 15 residues. The TCR sequence derives from a man between 25 and 39 years old with type 1 diabetes. The source material was naive CD4+ T cells from blood. V is TRBV9 and J is TRBJ2-2; D is possibly TRBD1 (6 bases). The CDR3 sequence is CASSVDPGDTGELFF. CDR3 bases: TGTGCCAGCAGCGTAGACCCAGGGGACACCGGGGAGCTGTTTTTT.